A selection of T cell receptor beta chains follows, all from one sample in a study of T cell repertoires in cytomegalovirus infection. The antigens of these receptors remain unknown. TCRdb reprocessed the reads with MiXCR, giving one entry per CDR3 protein. The data contain tens of thousands of distinct CDR3 sequences, 20% of them seen just once; the ten biggest clones take up roughly 18%. Source material: PBMCs, sequenced either directly or after in vitro stimulation (not recorded which). These TCRs come from a human donor in good health (CMV status not recorded). Some clones in this sample may be carry-over from other donors' samples. The CDR3 runs from the conserved cysteine through the conserved F or W. Fields, in order: clone size, CDR3 length, V gene, D gene, J gene, CDR3 protein, CDR3 DNA. D genes are given only for firm matches. Some rows have no size entry. The others give once, few or many, or a class for an expanded clone.

clone_size: many
cdr3_length: 14
v_call: TRBV19
d_call: TRBD1
j_call: TRBJ2-7
cdr3_aa: CASSTRDRIYEQYF
cdr3_nt: TGTGCCAGCTCGACCCGGGACAGGATCTACGAGCAGTACTTC

clone_size: many
cdr3_length: 15
v_call: TRBV7-2
d_call: NA
j_call: TRBJ2-3
cdr3_aa: CASSQSAGSTDTQYF
cdr3_nt: TGTGCCAGCAGCCAATCAGCGGGTAGCACAGATACGCAGTATTTT

clone_size: NA
cdr3_length: 13
v_call: TRBV14
d_call: NA
j_call: TRBJ1-1
cdr3_aa: CASSQVQNTEAFF
cdr3_nt: TGTGCCAGCAGCCAAGTACAGAACACTGAAGCTTTCTTT

clone_size: many
cdr3_length: 14
v_call: TRBV12-3/TRBV12-4
d_call: TRBD2
j_call: TRBJ2-7
cdr3_aa: CASSFGAGGYEQYF
cdr3_nt: TGTGCCAGCAGTTTCGGGGCGGGAGGCTACGAGCAGTACTTC

clone_size: many
cdr3_length: 17
v_call: TRBV28
d_call: NA
j_call: TRBJ1-5
cdr3_aa: CASRGRVGLNSNQPQHF
cdr3_nt: TGTGCCAGCAGAGGGAGGGTGGGACTGAATAGCAATCAGCCCCAGCATTTT

clone_size: NA
cdr3_length: 16
v_call: TRBV6-2/TRBV6-3
d_call: NA
j_call: TRBJ1-5
cdr3_aa: CASSYSDRLDNQPQHF
cdr3_nt: TGTGCCAGCAGTTACTCCGACAGGTTGGACAATCAGCCCCAGCATTTT

clone_size: many
cdr3_length: 14
v_call: TRBV4-2
d_call: NA
j_call: TRBJ1-1
cdr3_aa: CASSQDGGRGEAFF
cdr3_nt: TGTGCCAGCAGCCAAGATGGGGGGCGCGGTGAAGCTTTCTTT

clone_size: many
cdr3_length: 14
v_call: TRBV7-9
d_call: NA
j_call: TRBJ2-5
cdr3_aa: CASTTRGGRETQYF
cdr3_nt: TGTGCCAGCACTACCCGCGGCGGTCGGGAGACCCAGTACTTC

clone_size: NA
cdr3_length: 15
v_call: TRBV2
d_call: TRBD1
j_call: TRBJ2-2
cdr3_aa: CASSDAGGNTGELFF
cdr3_nt: TGTGCCAGCAGTGATGCAGGGGGTAACACCGGGGAGCTGTTTTTT

clone_size: many
cdr3_length: 14
v_call: TRBV7-2
d_call: NA
j_call: TRBJ1-1
cdr3_aa: CASSPTGTNDVAFF
cdr3_nt: TGTGCCAGCAGCCCAACCGGGACAAATGACGTAGCTTTCTTT

clone_size: many
cdr3_length: 13
v_call: TRBV7-2
d_call: NA
j_call: TRBJ1-6
cdr3_aa: CASSPEGVSPLHF
cdr3_nt: TGTGCCAGCAGCCCAGAAGGGGTTTCACCCCTCCACTTT

clone_size: many
cdr3_length: 15
v_call: TRBV7-6
d_call: NA
j_call: TRBJ1-3
cdr3_aa: CASSARVSGPNTIYF
cdr3_nt: TGTGCCAGCAGCGCCCGGGTCTCAGGGCCTAACACCATATATTTT

clone_size: NA
cdr3_length: 14
v_call: TRBV15
d_call: NA
j_call: TRBJ2-5
cdr3_aa: CATSSDLSKETQYF
cdr3_nt: TGTGCCACCAGCAGTGATCTGTCGAAAGAGACCCAGTACTTC

clone_size: few
cdr3_length: 14
v_call: TRBV20-1
d_call: NA
j_call: TRBJ2-5
cdr3_aa: CSASRGPIQETQYF
cdr3_nt: TGCAGTGCAAGCAGGGGCCCTATCCAAGAGACCCAGTACTTC

clone_size: few
cdr3_length: 14
v_call: TRBV12-3/TRBV12-4
d_call: TRBD1
j_call: TRBJ1-6
cdr3_aa: CASRTGRGNSPLHF
cdr3_nt: TGTGCCAGCAGGACAGGGAGGGGCAATTCACCCCTCCACTTT

clone_size: NA
cdr3_length: 16
v_call: TRBV20-1
d_call: NA
j_call: TRBJ2-7
cdr3_aa: CSARETGAPRSYEQYF
cdr3_nt: TGCAGTGCTAGAGAGACCGGAGCGCCCAGATCCTACGAGCAGTACTTC

clone_size: few
cdr3_length: 13
v_call: TRBV3-1
d_call: NA
j_call: TRBJ1-5
cdr3_aa: CASSQGIGQPQHF
cdr3_nt: TGTGCCAGCAGCCAAGGTATAGGTCAGCCCCAGCATTTT

clone_size: few
cdr3_length: 13
v_call: TRBV20-1
d_call: NA
j_call: TRBJ2-5
cdr3_aa: CSASPRGGETQYF
cdr3_nt: TGCAGTGCTAGTCCCAGGGGGGGAGAGACCCAGTACTTC

clone_size: NA
cdr3_length: 13
v_call: TRBV7-3
d_call: TRBD2
j_call: TRBJ2-5
cdr3_aa: CASSSQGGETQYF
cdr3_nt: TGTGCCAGCAGCTCCCAGGGAGGGGAGACCCAGTACTTC

clone_size: NA
cdr3_length: 15
v_call: TRBV20-1
d_call: TRBD2
j_call: TRBJ2-3
cdr3_aa: CSAPGTSGNSDTQYF
cdr3_nt: TGCAGTGCACCCGGGACTAGCGGGAATTCAGATACGCAGTATTTT

clone_size: many
cdr3_length: 14
v_call: TRBV12-3/TRBV12-4
d_call: NA
j_call: TRBJ2-5
cdr3_aa: CASSLNGPQETQYF
cdr3_nt: TGTGCCAGCAGCCTGAATGGACCGCAAGAGACCCAGTACTTC

clone_size: few
cdr3_length: 12
v_call: TRBV12-3/TRBV12-4
d_call: TRBD1
j_call: TRBJ2-2
cdr3_aa: CASSWTGGELFF
cdr3_nt: TGTGCCAGCAGTTGGACAGGGGGCGAGCTGTTTTTT

clone_size: NA
cdr3_length: 15
v_call: TRBV7-8
d_call: NA
j_call: TRBJ2-3
cdr3_aa: CASSQARGSTDTQYF
cdr3_nt: TGTGCCAGCAGCCAGGCCCGTGGTAGCACAGATACGCAGTATTTT

clone_size: few
cdr3_length: 14
v_call: TRBV19
d_call: NA
j_call: TRBJ2-7
cdr3_aa: CASSIYPGTYEQYF
cdr3_nt: TGTGCCAGTAGTATTTATCCAGGGACCTACGAGCAGTACTTC

clone_size: NA
cdr3_length: 11
v_call: TRBV20-1
d_call: NA
j_call: TRBJ1-3
cdr3_aa: CSARDGNTIYF
cdr3_nt: TGCAGTGCTAGGGATGGAAACACCATATATTTT

clone_size: NA
cdr3_length: 13
v_call: TRBV12-3/TRBV12-4
d_call: TRBD2
j_call: TRBJ2-7
cdr3_aa: CASSFLSGSGLDF
cdr3_nt: TGTGCCAGCAGTTTTCTGAGCGGGAGCGGGCTAGACTTC

clone_size: NA
cdr3_length: 14
v_call: TRBV20-1
d_call: TRBD1
j_call: TRBJ2-1
cdr3_aa: CSADPGQGHNEQFF
cdr3_nt: TGCAGTGCGGATCCGGGACAGGGCCACAATGAGCAGTTCTTC

clone_size: many
cdr3_length: 16
v_call: TRBV7-2
d_call: NA
j_call: TRBJ1-1
cdr3_aa: CASSPQDGGGNTEAFF
cdr3_nt: TGTGCCAGCAGCCCCCAGGACGGCGGCGGGAACACTGAAGCTTTCTTT

clone_size: few
cdr3_length: 16
v_call: TRBV15
d_call: NA
j_call: TRBJ1-5
cdr3_aa: CATSRDTVYSNQPQHF
cdr3_nt: TGTGCCACCAGCAGAGATACAGTATATAGCAATCAGCCCCAGCATTTT

clone_size: many
cdr3_length: 14
v_call: TRBV7-2
d_call: NA
j_call: TRBJ2-7
cdr3_aa: CASSLVRGDYEQYF
cdr3_nt: TGTGCCAGCAGCTTAGTTAGGGGAGACTACGAGCAGTACTTC

clone_size: NA
cdr3_length: 12
v_call: TRBV28
d_call: NA
j_call: TRBJ1-2
cdr3_aa: CASSLSGNGYTF
cdr3_nt: TGTGCCAGCAGTTTGAGCGGGAATGGCTACACCTTC

clone_size: NA
cdr3_length: 15
v_call: TRBV7-8
d_call: NA
j_call: TRBJ1-5
cdr3_aa: CASSLDGDLDQPQHF
cdr3_nt: TGTGCCAGCAGCTTAGACGGGGATTTGGATCAGCCCCAGCATTTT

clone_size: many
cdr3_length: 14
v_call: TRBV3-1
d_call: NA
j_call: TRBJ2-5
cdr3_aa: CASSTRVASETQYF
cdr3_nt: TGTGCCAGCAGTACCCGAGTGGCCTCAGAGACCCAGTACTTC

clone_size: many
cdr3_length: 14
v_call: TRBV6-2/TRBV6-3
d_call: NA
j_call: TRBJ1-4
cdr3_aa: CASSFGATNEKLFF
cdr3_nt: TGTGCCAGCAGTTTCGGCGCAACTAATGAAAAACTGTTTTTT

clone_size: many
cdr3_length: 14
v_call: TRBV7-8
d_call: NA
j_call: TRBJ1-5
cdr3_aa: CASSPREQNQPQHF
cdr3_nt: TGTGCCAGCAGCCCTAGGGAGCAGAATCAGCCCCAGCATTTT

clone_size: many
cdr3_length: 15
v_call: TRBV12-3/TRBV12-4
d_call: TRBD1
j_call: TRBJ2-3
cdr3_aa: CASSSPQGRTDTQYF
cdr3_nt: TGTGCCAGCAGTTCCCCACAGGGGCGCACAGATACGCAGTATTTT

clone_size: many
cdr3_length: 12
v_call: TRBV12-3/TRBV12-4
d_call: NA
j_call: TRBJ1-1
cdr3_aa: CASAAGGTEAFF
cdr3_nt: TGTGCCAGCGCAGCGGGGGGCACTGAAGCTTTCTTT

clone_size: few
cdr3_length: 15
v_call: TRBV7-2
d_call: NA
j_call: TRBJ2-1
cdr3_aa: CASSLGGGGVGEQFF
cdr3_nt: TGTGCCAGCAGCTTAGGGGGAGGGGGAGTTGGTGAGCAGTTCTTC

clone_size: NA
cdr3_length: 14
v_call: TRBV2
d_call: TRBD1
j_call: TRBJ1-1
cdr3_aa: CASSAKDRYTEAFF
cdr3_nt: TGTGCCAGCAGCGCTAAGGACAGGTACACTGAAGCTTTCTTT

clone_size: many
cdr3_length: 16
v_call: TRBV7-2
d_call: NA
j_call: TRBJ2-1
cdr3_aa: CASSLATVPPYNEQFF
cdr3_nt: TGTGCCAGCAGCCTAGCGACAGTGCCCCCTTACAATGAGCAGTTCTTC